This T cell receptor (beta chain) was documented in a study of cytomegalovirus exposure and HLA in healthy donors. Primers: 60 Vbeta forward and 13 Jbeta reverse. Data came from immunoSEQ multiplex PCR; TCRdb stores just in-frame clones and leaves some out. The table lists 100,000 to 150,000 clones, 50% to 75% of them singletons. General study results and limits: A likely sequencing artifact accounted for one observed cluster of highly shared sequence variants. When analyzed later, a missense DCLRE1C variant was found to be linked to TCR beta V- and J-gene trimming.

This clone was counted only a few times. Antigen: not known. An end of the junction differs from the germline gene, which may be a read error. The CDR3 covers 12 residues. Germline CDR1 SEHNR, CDR2 FQNEAQ (reference sequence). Sequenced input: PBMCs. The source is a woman aged 35 to 49 in good health and CMV-seropositive. The chain links TRBV7-9 to TRBJ1-1; weak D call: TRBD1 (5 bases). This CDR3 reads CSSSFRDREAFF. DNA of the CDR3: TGTTCCAGCAGCTTCAGGGATCGTGAAGCTTTCTTT.